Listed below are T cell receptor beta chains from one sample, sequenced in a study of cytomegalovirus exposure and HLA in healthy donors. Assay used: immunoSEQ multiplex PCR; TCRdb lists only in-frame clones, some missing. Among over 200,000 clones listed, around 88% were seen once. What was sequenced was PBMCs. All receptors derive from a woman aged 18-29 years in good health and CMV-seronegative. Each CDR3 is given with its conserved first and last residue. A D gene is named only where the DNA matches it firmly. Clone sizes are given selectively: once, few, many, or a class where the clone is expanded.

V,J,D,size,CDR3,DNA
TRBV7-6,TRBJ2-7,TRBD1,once,CASSLGAGQGYEQYF,TGTGCCAGCAGCTTAGGCGCTGGACAGGGCTACGAGCAGTACTTC
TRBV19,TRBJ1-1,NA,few,CASTLSPMERTEAFF,TGTGCCAGTACCCTATCCCCGATGGAGCGCACTGAAGCTTTCTTT
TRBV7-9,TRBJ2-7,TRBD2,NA,CASSYLAGLGEQYF,TGTGCCAGCAGCTATCTAGCGGGTCTAGGCGAGCAGTACTTC
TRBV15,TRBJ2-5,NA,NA,CATSVQRWETQYF,TGTGCCACCAGCGTACAACGCTGGGAGACCCAGTACTTC
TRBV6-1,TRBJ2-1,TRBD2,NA,CASSEGLAGVNEQFF,TGTGCCAGCAGTGAGGGACTAGCGGGAGTCAATGAGCAGTTCTTC
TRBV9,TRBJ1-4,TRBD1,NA,CASSGGQGGNEKLFF,TGTGCCAGCAGCGGGGGACAGGGGGGTAATGAAAAACTGTTTTTT
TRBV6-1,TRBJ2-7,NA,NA,CASSWTRRDEQYF,TGTGCCAGCAGCTGGACAAGAAGGGACGAGCAGTACTTC
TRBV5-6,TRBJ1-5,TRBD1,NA,CASSVGTGEFNQPQHF,TGTGCCAGCAGCGTCGGGACAGGGGAATTTAATCAGCCCCAGCATTTT
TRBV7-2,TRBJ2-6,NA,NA,CASRETGGAGANVLTF,TGTGCCAGCAGGGAGACAGGTGGGGCTGGGGCCAACGTCCTGACTTTC
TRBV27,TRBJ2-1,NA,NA,CASSPLGGLRDNEQFF,TGTGCCAGCAGCCCCCTTGGGGGACTTAGGGACAATGAGCAGTTCTTC
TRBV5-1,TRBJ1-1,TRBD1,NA,CASRGGTGRTNTEAFF,TGCGCCAGCAGGGGGGGGACAGGGCGGACGAACACTGAAGCTTTCTTT
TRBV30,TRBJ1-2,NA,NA,CACGVVSGNSYGYTF,TGTGCCTGCGGGGTAGTGAGTGGTAATAGCTATGGCTACACCTTC
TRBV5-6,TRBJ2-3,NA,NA,CASSLRTGTDTQYF,TGTGCCAGCAGCTTGAGAACAGGGACAGATACGCAGTATTTT
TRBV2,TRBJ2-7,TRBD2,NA,CASRRGGAWDYEQYF,TGTGCCAGCAGACGGGGGGGGGCGTGGGACTACGAGCAGTACTTC
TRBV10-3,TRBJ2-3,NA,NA,CATRDDSSTDTQYF,TGTGCCACCCGAGATGATTCTAGCACAGATACGCAGTATTTT
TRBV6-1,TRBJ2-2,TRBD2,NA,CASTGTSMNTGELFF,TGTGCCAGCACCGGGACTAGCATGAACACCGGGGAGCTGTTTTTT
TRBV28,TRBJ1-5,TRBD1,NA,CASSLRGQGNQPQHF,TGTGCCAGCAGTTTAAGGGGACAGGGGAATCAGCCCCAGCATTTT
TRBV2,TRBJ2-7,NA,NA,CASSSRTPRPYEQYF,TGTGCCAGCAGTTCAAGGACACCCCGACCCTACGAGCAGTACTTC
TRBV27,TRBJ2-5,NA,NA,CASSLSRGVGGETQYF,TGTGCCAGCAGTTTATCGCGGGGCGTTGGTGGAGAGACCCAGTACTTC
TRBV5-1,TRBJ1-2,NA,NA,CASSLTRVTYGYTF,TGCGCCAGCAGCTTGACCAGGGTCACCTATGGCTACACCTTC
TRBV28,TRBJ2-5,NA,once,CASSLEGLQETQYF,TGTGCCAGCAGTTTGGAGGGCTTACAAGAGACCCAGTACTTC
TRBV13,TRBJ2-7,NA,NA,CASSLPGGPGEQYF,TGTGCCAGCAGCTTACCGGGCGGGCCCGGCGAGCAGTACTTC
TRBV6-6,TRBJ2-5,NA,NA,CASNHGGYQETQYF,TGTGCCAGCAATCATGGGGGGTACCAAGAGACCCAGTACTTC
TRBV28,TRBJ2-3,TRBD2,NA,CASSLRGLAGEGADTQYF,TGTGCCAGCAGTCTTCGCGGACTAGCGGGAGAGGGGGCAGATACGCAGTATTTT
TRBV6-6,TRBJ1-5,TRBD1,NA,CASSSRTGNQPQHF,TGTGCCAGCAGTTCCAGGACAGGGAATCAGCCCCAGCATTTT